Following are 5 T cell receptor beta chains from one sample sequenced in a study of blood T cell repertoires in COVID-19. Assay: immunoSEQ multiplex PCR; the TCRdb copy retains only in-frame clones and omits some. The sample carries fewer than 60,000 clones, approximately 84% recorded once. The sequenced material came from peripheral blood. These receptors were obtained from a man between 60 and 75 years old with acute or convalescent COVID-19.

This chain uses TRBV25-1 with TRBJ1-6; 11 bases line up with TRBD1. V gave up 5 bases and J gave up 8 bases; unmatched junction bases: 5. CDR3 length: 15 residues. Germline V gives CDR1 MGHDK, CDR2 SYGVNS. CDR3 in amino acids: CASSPRTGGYSPLHF. CDR3 sequence (DNA): TGTGCCAGCAGTCCCCGGACAGGGGGCTATTCACCCCTCCACTTT. The full variable domain, rest sourced from reference TRBV25-1 and TRBJ1-6, is EADIYQTPRYLVIGTGKKITLECSQTMGHDKMYWYQQDPGMELHLIHYSYGVNSTEKGDLSSESTVSRIRTEHFPLTLESARPSHTSQYLCASSPRTGGYSPLHFGNGTRLTVT.

The chain carries TRBV6-2 or TRBV6-3 and TRBJ1-5; TRBD1 matches 7 bases. V lost 6 bases to trimming and J lost 3 bases; unmatched junction nucleotides: 8. Looked up from germline, CDR1 is MNHEY and CDR2 is SVGEGT. The CDR3 sequence is 15 residues long. This CDR3 reads CASSPLDRINQPQHF. The CDR3 DNA reads as TGTGCCAGCAGCCCCCTGGACAGGATCAATCAGCCCCAGCATTTT.

This clone was seen once. The rearrangement joins TRBV6-1 to TRBJ1-5, with TRBD1 matching over 9 bases. CDR3 size: 19 residues. Trimming at V came to 2 bases and at J to 0 bases, leaving 11 bases not matched to a gene. CDR1 is MNHNS and CDR2 is SASEGT in the germline V gene. CDR3 DNA: TGTGCCAGCAGTGAATTATCTAGGACAGGGGACTCTAGCAATCAGCCCCAGCATTTT. Protein sequence: CASSELSRTGDSSNQPQHF.

The chain carries TRBV5-4 and TRBJ2-7; 8 nucleotides agree with TRBD1. V lost 2 bases and J lost 7; bases outside the gene matches: 5. This CDR3 is built from 13 residues. Germline values: CDR1 SGHNT, CDR2 YYREEE (reference sequence). In DNA, the CDR3 is TGTGCCAGCAGCTTTCAGGGGGCGCGGGAGCAGTACTTC. Its translation: CASSFQGAREQYF.

This clone was picked up one time. This chain uses TRBV7-3 with TRBJ1-1; 10 nucleotides agree with TRBD1. Per germline, CDR1 SGHTA and CDR2 FQGTGA. CDR3 length: 16 amino acids. With 5 bases clipped from V and 0 bases from J, the junction kept 6 bases outside the gene matches. CDR3 loop: CASSPMGQGMNTEAFF. In DNA, the CDR3 is TGTGCCAGCAGCCCGATGGGACAGGGGATGAACACTGAAGCTTTCTTT. Looking up the rest from reference TRBV7-3 and TRBJ1-1 gives the full variable domain: GAGVSQTPSNKVTEKGKYVELRCDPISGHTALYWYRQSLGQGPEFLIYFQGTGAADDSGLPNDRFFAVRPEGSVSTLKIQRTERGDSAVYLCASSPMGQGMNTEAFFGQGTRLTVV.